This T cell receptor beta chain emerged from a study of Graves' ophthalmopathy and Graves' hyperthyroidism. With a duration under 3 months, ophthalmopathy in the donors showed moderate-to-severe activity, CAS ≥3 and NOSPECS ≥4. RNA transcripts provided the template for amplifying TCR beta CDR3 regions. HTBI-primed first-round RT-PCR preceded second-round multiplex PCR. TCRdb reprocessed the multiplex PCR reads via MiXCR and lists one record per CDR3 protein. The sample gives 650,000 to 900,000 distinct CDR3 sequences, roughly 40% of which show up once; 40% to 45% is in the top ten. The sequence was obtained from an adult man with Graves' ophthalmopathy. The sequenced sample consisted of peripheral blood.

The CDR3 loop is CASSVEGMGTGELFF. The CDR3 DNA sequence: TGTGCCAGCAGCGTCGAGGGAATGGGCACCGGGGAGCTGTTTTTT. This chain uses TRBV9 with TRBJ2-2; possibly TRBD2 for D (5 bases). There are 15 residues in the CDR3. Germline-derived CDR1 and CDR2 are SGDLS and YYNGEE. The V and J ends lost 2 bases and 4 bases respectively, with 12 bases between them.